This is a list of T cell receptor beta chains from one sample in a study of early stage breast cancer tumors. The assay was immunoSEQ multiplex PCR, and TCRdb's table has in-frame clones only and misses some. The profile shows 4,500 to 5,500 clones, about two thirds of them singletons. Sequenced input: breast tumor tissue. The source is a person between 60 and 69 years old with breast cancer. The CDR3 runs from the conserved cysteine through the conserved F or W. The order of the fields is D gene, J gene, V gene, clone size, CDR3 DNA, CDR3 protein. A D gene is named only where the DNA matches it firmly. A row's size may be missing; if present it is once, few, many or a size class.

.	TRBJ1-2	TRBV28	.	TGTGCCAGCAGTCCCGGGGGGCCAGTAGATAACTATGGCTACACCTTC	CASSPGGPVDNYGYTF
.	TRBJ1-1	TRBV19	.	TGTGCCAGTAGTGGGGCAGGCGGAACCACTGAAGCTTTCTTT	CASSGAGGTTEAFF
.	TRBJ1-2	TRBV5-6	.	TGTGCCAGCAGCGAATCAGGTGGGCAGGTCATCTATGGCTACACCTTC	CASSESGGQVIYGYTF
.	TRBJ2-5	TRBV7-2	.	TGTGCCAGCAGCCCAGGGGGGCATGAGACCCAGTACTTC	CASSPGGHETQYF
TRBD1	TRBJ2-7	TRBV19	.	TGTGCCAGTAGTCCCCGCGACAGGGGGGACTACGAGCAGTACTTC	CASSPRDRGDYEQYF
.	TRBJ2-1	TRBV9	.	TGTGCCAGCAGCGTAGATAGACTCGAGGATGAGCAGTTCTTC	CASSVDRLEDEQFF
.	TRBJ1-4	TRBV30	.	TGTGCCTGGAGCCTAGGCGGGCGCGGTAATGAAAAACTGTTTTTT	CAWSLGGRGNEKLFF
.	TRBJ1-2	TRBV7-6	.	TGTGCCAGCAGCTCCCCGCGTGGGGATGGCTACACCTTC	CASSSPRGDGYTF
.	TRBJ1-2	TRBV10-3	.	TGTGCCATCAGTCCGGACAGAACTAACTATGGCTACACCTTC	CAISPDRTNYGYTF
.	TRBJ1-1	TRBV18	.	TGTGCCAGCTCAACTCGACAGGACCCTGAAGCTTTCTTT	CASSTRQDPEAFF
TRBD2	TRBJ2-1	TRBV7-2	.	TGTGCCAGCAGCACCTGGACTAGCGGGAGGAATGAGCAGTTCTTC	CASSTWTSGRNEQFF
TRBD1	TRBJ1-5	TRBV5-6	.	TGTGCCAGCAGCAAGGGGGCTGATCAGCCCCAGCATTTT	CASSKGADQPQHF
.	TRBJ2-2	TRBV5-6	.	TGTGCCAGCAGCTTTTTGGCAGGGTCGTACACCGGGGAGCTGTTTTTT	CASSFLAGSYTGELFF
TRBD1	TRBJ2-7	TRBV5-6	once	TGTGCCAGCAGCCCGGGTCGGAGGACAGGATCCTACGAGCAGTACTTC	CASSPGRRTGSYEQYF
TRBD1	TRBJ1-2	TRBV18	once	TGTGCCAGCTCATCGACAGGGGGTAACTATGGCTACACCTTC	CASSSTGGNYGYTF
.	TRBJ1-2	TRBV9	.	TGTGCCAGCAGCGTAGAGGACTATGGCTACACCTTC	CASSVEDYGYTF
.	TRBJ1-1	TRBV7-7	.	TGTGCTAGCAGCCCCCTGACGAACACTGAAGCTTTCTTT	CASSPLTNTEAFF
TRBD2	TRBJ2-7	TRBV5-6	.	TGTGCCAGCAGCCTGGGACTAGCGGGAGTAGGGAGCTACGAGCAGTACTTC	CASSLGLAGVGSYEQYF
TRBD2	TRBJ2-1	TRBV5-4	.	TGTGCCAGCAGCTTGGGACTAGCGGGGACCGAAGCTGACAATGAGCAGTTCTTC	CASSLGLAGTEADNEQFF
TRBD2	TRBJ2-3	TRBV7-9	.	TGTGCCAGCAGCTTAGTAAGGACTAGCGGCGTATCGCAGTATTTT	CASSLVRTSGVSQYF
.	TRBJ2-7	TRBV7-8	.	TGTGCCAGCAGCTTAGAAGGGGGGGGATCAAGCTACGAGCAGTACTTC	CASSLEGGGSSYEQYF
.	TRBJ1-1	TRBV14	.	TGTGCCAGCAGCCTAACACAGGGGAACACTGAAGCTTTCTTT	CASSLTQGNTEAFF
.	TRBJ2-1	TRBV15	.	TGTGCCACCTCCTGGGACCTATTAGGTGAGCAGTTCTTC	CATSWDLLGEQFF
.	TRBJ1-2	TRBV4-1	few	TGCGCCAGCAGCCAAGACCCCAACTATGGCTACACCTTC	CASSQDPNYGYTF
.	TRBJ2-7	TRBV10-3	.	TGTGCCACTACAAAGGGGGAATCAGTAGGCTCCTACGAGCAGTACTTC	CATTKGESVGSYEQYF
.	TRBJ2-3	TRBV5-4	.	TGTGCCAGCAGCTTGGACAGGACAGATACGCAGTATTTT	CASSLDRTDTQYF
TRBD2	TRBJ2-3	TRBV4-2	.	TGTGCCAGCAGCCAAGGGCTCGGGACTAGCGGGACAAATACGCAGTATTTT	CASSQGLGTSGTNTQYF
.	TRBJ2-3	TRBV7-9	few	TGTGCCAGCAGATCGGGGGCGGGAGATACGCAGTATTTT	CASRSGAGDTQYF
.	TRBJ2-5	TRBV11-2	few	TGTGCCAGCCAGACGGCACTTCAAGAGACCCAGTACTTC	CASQTALQETQYF
TRBD2	TRBJ2-2	TRBV5-4	once	TGTGCCAGCAGCCTACCGGGGCTAGCGGAGGGGACCGGGGAGCTGTTTTTT	CASSLPGLAEGTGELFF
TRBD2	TRBJ2-1	TRBV7-9	.	TGTGCCAGCAGCCCCTCCTTGGTGGAGGGAGGGAATGAGCAGTTCTTC	CASSPSLVEGGNEQFF
TRBD2	TRBJ2-1	TRBV30	.	TGTGCCTGGACTAGCGGGAGGTCCTACAATGAGCAGTTCTTC	CAWTSGRSYNEQFF
.	TRBJ2-3	TRBV4-1	.	TGCGCCAGCAGCCACTACCAACGCACAGATACGCAGTATTTT	CASSHYQRTDTQYF
TRBD1	TRBJ2-1	TRBV29-1	.	TGCAGCGTTGAAGGGACAGGCGGAGCCGAGCAGTTCTTC	CSVEGTGGAEQFF
.	TRBJ2-1	TRBV7-3	.	TGTGCCAGCAGCTCCAACAGCAATGAGCAGTTCTTC	CASSSNSNEQFF
.	TRBJ2-3	TRBV4-1	.	TGCGCCAGCAGCCAAGGGGTCGAACAGGCGCAGTATTTT	CASSQGVEQAQYF
.	TRBJ1-6	TRBV6-1	.	TGTGCCAGCAGTGAATTCTTCGCGGGGGGCGATTCACCCCTCCACTTT	CASSEFFAGGDSPLHF
TRBD2	TRBJ2-5	TRBV5-4	once	TGTGCCAGCAGCACCTTGGGCGGGAGGGAGACCCAGTACTTC	CASSTLGGRETQYF
TRBD2	TRBJ2-3	TRBV14	.	TGTGCCAGCAGCCAAGGTTGGACTAGCATGGGCACAGATACGCAGTATTTT	CASSQGWTSMGTDTQYF
.	TRBJ2-3	TRBV7-8	.	TGTGCCAGCAGACAGACTGGGGTTAATACGCAGTATTTT	CASRQTGVNTQYF
TRBD2	TRBJ2-3	TRBV4-2	.	TGTGCCAGCAGCCAACCCCAGGGCCTAGCGGGCACAGATACGCAGTATTTT	CASSQPQGLAGTDTQYF
.	TRBJ1-5	TRBV28	.	TGTGCCAGCAGTTTCGGTAATCAGCCCCAGCATTTT	CASSFGNQPQHF
.	TRBJ2-5	TRBV7-7	.	TGTGCTAGCAGCTTAGGGCCCCAGGGGATCCAAGAGACCCAGTACTTC	CASSLGPQGIQETQYF
TRBD2	TRBJ2-1	TRBV5-4	.	TGTGCCAGCAGGAGCGGGACCATATACAATGAGCAGTTCTTC	CASRSGTIYNEQFF
.	TRBJ1-1	TRBV6-1	large	TGTGCCAGCAGTGCTAACAGCAACCGGGGCACTGAAGCTTTCTTT	CASSANSNRGTEAFF
.	TRBJ2-3	TRBV7-2	.	TGTGCCAGCAGCTTAGAACCGACAGATACGCAGTATTTT	CASSLEPTDTQYF
TRBD1	TRBJ2-3	TRBV6-6	.	TGTGCCAGTGAAGGACAGGCCACAGATACGCAGTATTTT	CASEGQATDTQYF
TRBD1	TRBJ1-1	TRBV27	.	TGTGCCAGCAGTAGGGACAGTACCCCAGCTGAAGCTTTCTTT	CASSRDSTPAEAFF